The rows below give T cell receptor beta chains drawn from one sample of a study of technical replicates of blood from a handful of donors. The protocol was immunoSEQ multiplex PCR, while the TCRdb copy is restricted to in-frame clones and leaves out a portion. The repertoire holds 85,000 to 100,000 clones, with around 95% as singletons. The material sequenced was T cells isolated from PBMCs. The origin of the receptors is a human donor in good health. Each CDR3 is given with its conserved first and last residue. A D gene is named only where the DNA matches it firmly. Only some rows state a clone size, as once, few, many or a class for expanded clones.

abundance,v_gene,j_gene,d_gene,CDR3nt,CDR3aa
-,TRBV7-2,TRBJ2-3,-,TGTGCCAGCAGCTTACGGCCAGGGGAGGATACGCAGTATTTT,CASSLRPGEDTQYF
-,TRBV28,TRBJ1-3,-,TGTGCCAGCACCCCCGGTTATGGAAACACCATATATTTT,CASTPGYGNTIYF
-,TRBV9,TRBJ2-3,TRBD2,TGTGCCAGCAGCGTAGAAGGGACTAGCGGGGGGGCTCGAACAGATACGCAGTATTTT,CASSVEGTSGGARTDTQYF
-,TRBV18,TRBJ2-3,-,TGTGCCAGCTCACCATCGGCCCTCCAAGGGGCAGATACGCAGTATTTT,CASSPSALQGADTQYF
-,TRBV4-2,TRBJ2-1,-,TGTGCCAGCAGCCAAGAAAGTAGCACGAGGCAGTTCTTC,CASSQESSTRQFF
-,TRBV27,TRBJ1-4,TRBD1,TGTGCCAGCAGTCGAAATTCAGGGGGCTGGGGAGAAAAACTGTTTTTT,CASSRNSGGWGEKLFF
-,TRBV7-9,TRBJ1-2,TRBD1,TGTGCCAGCAGCAGGGACAGGGGGCCTGCCGGCTATGGCTACACCTTC,CASSRDRGPAGYGYTF
-,TRBV19,TRBJ1-1,-,TGTGCCAGTAGTATAGGGGCAGGGGTTGAAGCTTTCTTT,CASSIGAGVEAFF
-,TRBV19,TRBJ2-3,-,TGTGCCAGTAGTATGTTTTCAGGCCGCACAGATACGCAGTATTTT,CASSMFSGRTDTQYF
-,TRBV11-2,TRBJ1-1,-,TGTGCCAGCAGGTCGCCCGGAGGCATGAACACTGAAGCTTTCTTT,CASRSPGGMNTEAFF
-,TRBV6-1,TRBJ2-7,-,TGTGCCAGCAGTGAGCAGGGGTTGGGCTACGAGCAGTACTTC,CASSEQGLGYEQYF
-,TRBV16,TRBJ1-2,TRBD1,TGTGCCAGCAGCCAGAAGTTCAACGCAGGGGGTGGCTTCGGCTACACCTTC,CASSQKFNAGGGFGYTF
once,TRBV10-3,TRBJ1-5,TRBD1,TGTGCCACCGGGGCGCTGGGACAGGGGGCGCTTGAGCCCCAGCATTTT,CATGALGQGALEPQHF
-,TRBV28,TRBJ2-1,TRBD2,TGTGCCAGCAGTTTAACTAGCGGGAGCTTCTACAATGAGCAGTTCTTC,CASSLTSGSFYNEQFF